The sequence of this T cell receptor (beta chain) was determined in a study of vaccination and CD4 T cells after COVID-19 (dated 2022 in TCRdb). Describing the broader study: SARS-CoV-2 positivity had been established in the convalescent patients by nasal swab PCR, and mild disease was recorded in roughly 9 of these patients and severe disease in one. Two doses of either the Pfizer-BioNTech BNT162b2 vaccine (n=8) or the Moderna mRNA-1273 vaccine (n=2) were administered to participants. Control cultures received a CEFX viral epitope pool as the positive control, an HIV-1 Nef peptide pool as the negative control, or no peptide. Post-COVID blood samples were collected from convalescent patients a median of around 100 days after diagnosis, with a range of roughly 30 to 161 days. Post-vaccine blood samples were taken a median of around 68 days after the second vaccine dose, with a range of roughly 13 to 250 days. The cultures were stimulated with overlapping spike peptide pools from SARS-CoV-2 and from the common cold coronaviruses HCoV-NL63, HCoV-OC43 and HCoV-229E. A few convalescent patients gave samples both early after vaccination (day 14) and late after vaccination (days 161 to 241). In ten to eleven COVID-19 convalescent patients and a handful of infection-naive healthy vaccine recipients, the spike-specific CD4+ TCR repertoire before mRNA vaccination was compared with the repertoire after mRNA vaccination. The convalescent cohort comprised six males and four females, including two Hispanic individuals, seven Caucasians, two Asians and one multiracial person.

The CDR3 measures 16 amino acids from cysteine to phenylalanine. The read is trimmed to its CDR3 DNA, 48 bases read in frame from base 1. Looking up the germline V gene (reference sequence) yields CDR1 DFQATT and CDR2 SNEGSKA. Trimming at the junction amounts to 0 bases on V and 2 bases on J, and the germline ends lie 15 bases apart. The intended sense of this specimen's time point label: late sampling 161 to 241 days after vaccination in a few convalescent patients. In light of the paper, this sample's treatment or condition label describes: roughly ten-day PBMC culture with coronavirus spike peptide pools or control peptides (ViraFEST assay). The ViraFEST assay was used in the study, in which antigen-specific T cells were expanded with peptide pools and expanded clonotypes were subsequently identified by TCR sequencing. The convalescent patients' positive SARS-CoV-2 PCR tests fell between March and December 2020, which was before the Alpha, Beta and Delta variants emerged in the United States. Over 1.5 million PBMCs per well were cultured in IMDM with approximately 4.9% human AB serum and 9 to 10 IU/ml IL-2, plus 10 ug/ml peptide pools. On days 3 and 7, half of the culture medium was replaced with fresh IL-2-containing medium. After 10 days of culture, CD4+ T cells were isolated by negative selection with the EasySep CD4+ T cell isolation kit. PBMCs were separated from whole blood using Ficoll-Paque Plus gradient centrifugation and then either used fresh or cryopreserved at -140C. Triplicate wells were generally used for each culture condition.

On the study overall, not on this receptor specifically: In convalescent patients, a median around 86% of post-vaccine SARS-CoV-2-reactive clones were detected only after vaccination, suggesting vaccine-specific priming. Relatively few convalescent patients were included in the study, and early timepoints after natural infection were not analyzed. The median number of SARS-CoV-2-reactive clonotypes rose from 20 to 25 after infection to about 40 after vaccination, but the change was not significant. Nearly all vaccine-specific clones in convalescent patients (304 of 307) were mono-reactive for SARS-CoV-2 spike rather than cross-reactive with common cold coronaviruses.

As to this clonotype: The specificity of this receptor is unknown. No base quality information exists; no much larger clone differs at one position.

Libraries were prepared through PCR. DNA from cultured CD4+ T cells underwent TCR sequencing with the Oncomine TCR Beta short-read assay at the Johns Hopkins FTIC core. The QIAamp micro DNA kit was used to extract genomic DNA from the cultured CD4+ T cells. Oncomine TCR Beta libraries from cultured CD4+ T cells were pooled with unique dual indexes and sequenced on an Illumina iSeq 100. Processing in the source paper ran as follows. Non-productive sequences were removed, and CDR3s not starting with C, not ending with F or W, or shorter than 7 amino acids were discarded. Antigen-specific clonotypes were identified with the MANAFEST web application by comparing peptide-stimulated wells with reference and other culture wells. For a clone to be called positive, the clone needed an FDR below 0.05, an odds ratio above 5, and a productive frequency above 0.1% in at least two of three replicate wells. Clonotypes that were significantly expanded in both SARS-CoV-2 spike wells and at least one common cold coronavirus spike condition were defined as cross-reactive. Using R version 3.6.1, CDR3 homology was evaluated through Levenshtein distances (stringdist) along with unrooted phylogenetic trees (ape). TCRdb took the public reads, trimmed them with fastp at Q25, ran MiXCR for clone calling and kept in-frame beta chains. When rows share a CDR3 protein, they turn into one entry using the most common DNA and genes. V and J calls and clone size were set by TCRdb, not the authors. The sample records more than 15,000 distinct CDR3 sequences, approximately 50% of which are singletons. The ten largest clones take up around 21% of the sample.

This chain joins TRBV20-1 to TRBJ2-3; the D segment is perhaps TRBD1 or TRBD2, each sharing 6 matched bases. This sequence originates from a human donor who had recovered from COVID-19. Sequences were derived from CD4+ T cells from blood, cultured in vitro, sampled about 7 months after SARS-CoV-2 vaccination. The CDR3 amino acid sequence is: CSARDDEGGYTDTQYF. The nucleotide sequence reads TGCAGTGCTAGAGACGACGAGGGGGGATACACAGATACGCAGTATTTT.